The sequence of this T cell receptor beta chain was determined in a study of OX40 agonist ivuxolimab in advanced cancers. Libraries were prepared by immunoSEQ multiplex PCR; TCRdb keeps only in-frame clonotypes and omits some of them. The profile shows tens of thousands of clones, roughly 86% of them singletons. Study-wide findings and caveats: Among patients with partial responses at 0.1-3.0 mg/kg, clonal expansion was among the lowest. Researchers did not determine the expanded peripheral T cells' antigen specificity.

This clone was counted a few times. Its antigen is undetermined. This CDR3 region has 14 residues. Germline V gives CDR1 MDHEN, CDR2 SYDVKM. The V gene lost 6 bases and the J gene lost 2 bases, with 11 bases spanning the gap. The sample consisted of CD4+ or CD8+ T cells sorted from blood, taken in a trial of the OX40 agonist ivuxolimab. V gene TRBV28 combines with J gene TRBJ1-5; D unresolved. The origin of this receptor is an adult with an advanced solid tumor such as melanoma, head and neck, liver or kidney cancer. The CDR3 loop reads CASRRAPGNQPQHF. The CDR3 DNA sequence: TGTGCCAGCAGACGGGCCCCGGGCAATCAGCCCCAGCATTTT.